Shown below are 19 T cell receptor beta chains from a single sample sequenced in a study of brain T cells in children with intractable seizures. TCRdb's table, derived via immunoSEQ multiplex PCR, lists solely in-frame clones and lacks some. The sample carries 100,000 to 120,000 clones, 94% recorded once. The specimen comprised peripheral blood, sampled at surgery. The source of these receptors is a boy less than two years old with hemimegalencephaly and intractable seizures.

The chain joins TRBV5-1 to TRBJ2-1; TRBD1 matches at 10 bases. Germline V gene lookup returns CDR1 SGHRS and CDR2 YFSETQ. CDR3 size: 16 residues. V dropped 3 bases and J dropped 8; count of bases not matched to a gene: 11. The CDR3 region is CASSSYRDRGDYEQFF. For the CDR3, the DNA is TGCGCCAGCAGCTCTTACCGGGACAGGGGCGACTATGAGCAGTTCTTC.

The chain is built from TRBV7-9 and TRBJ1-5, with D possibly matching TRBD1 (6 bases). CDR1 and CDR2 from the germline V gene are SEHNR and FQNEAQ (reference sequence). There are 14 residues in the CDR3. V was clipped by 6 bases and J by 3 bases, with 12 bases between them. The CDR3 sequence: CASSPTGYNQPQHF. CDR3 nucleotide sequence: TGTGCCAGCAGTCCCACAGGGTACAATCAGCCCCAGCATTTT.

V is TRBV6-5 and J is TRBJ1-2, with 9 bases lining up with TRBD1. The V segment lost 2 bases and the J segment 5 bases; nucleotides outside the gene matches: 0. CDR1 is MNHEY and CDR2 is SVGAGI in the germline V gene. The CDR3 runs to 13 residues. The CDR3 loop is CASSYDRGYGYTF. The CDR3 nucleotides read TGTGCCAGCAGTTACGACAGGGGGTATGGCTACACCTTC.

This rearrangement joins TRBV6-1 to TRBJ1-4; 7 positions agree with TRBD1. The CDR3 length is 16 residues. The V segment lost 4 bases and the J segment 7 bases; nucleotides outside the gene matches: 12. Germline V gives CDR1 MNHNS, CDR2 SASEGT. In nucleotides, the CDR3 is TGTGCCAGCAGTGCGAGCCGACAGGGTTGGGGTGAAAAACTGTTTTTT. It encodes CASSASRQGWGEKLFF.

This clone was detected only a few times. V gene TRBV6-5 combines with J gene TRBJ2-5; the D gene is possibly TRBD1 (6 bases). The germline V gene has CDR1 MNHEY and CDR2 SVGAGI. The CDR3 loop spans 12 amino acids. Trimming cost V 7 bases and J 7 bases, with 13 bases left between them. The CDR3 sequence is CASNQGFGTQYF. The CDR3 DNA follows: TGTGCCAGCAACCAGGGGTTCGGGACCCAGTACTTC.

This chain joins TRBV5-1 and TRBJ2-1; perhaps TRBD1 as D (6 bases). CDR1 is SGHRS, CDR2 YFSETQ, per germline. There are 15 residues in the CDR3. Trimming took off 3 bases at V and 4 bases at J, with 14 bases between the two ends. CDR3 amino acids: CASSYLTGSYNEQFF. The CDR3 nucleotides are TGCGCCAGCAGCTACTTGACAGGCTCTTACAATGAGCAGTTCTTC.

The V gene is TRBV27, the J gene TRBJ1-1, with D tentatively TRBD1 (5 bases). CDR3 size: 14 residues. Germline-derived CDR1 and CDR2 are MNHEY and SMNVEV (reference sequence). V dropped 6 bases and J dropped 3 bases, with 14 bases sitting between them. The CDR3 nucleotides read TGTGCCAGCAGATTGGGGGTGGGCCACACTGAAGCTTTCTTT. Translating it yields CASRLGVGHTEAFF.

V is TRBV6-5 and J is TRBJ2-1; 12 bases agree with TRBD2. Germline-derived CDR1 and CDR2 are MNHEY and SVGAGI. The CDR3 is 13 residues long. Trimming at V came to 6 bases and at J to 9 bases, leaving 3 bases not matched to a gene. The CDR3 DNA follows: TGTGCCAGCAGCGCTAGCGGGAGGGTTGAGCAGTTCTTC. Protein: CASSASGRVEQFF.

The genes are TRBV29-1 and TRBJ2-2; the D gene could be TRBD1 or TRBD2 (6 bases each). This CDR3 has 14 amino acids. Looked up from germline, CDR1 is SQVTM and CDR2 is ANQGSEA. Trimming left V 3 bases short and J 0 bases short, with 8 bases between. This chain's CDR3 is CSVEGGANTGELFF. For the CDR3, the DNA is TGCAGCGTTGAGGGGGGCGCGAACACCGGGGAGCTGTTTTTT.

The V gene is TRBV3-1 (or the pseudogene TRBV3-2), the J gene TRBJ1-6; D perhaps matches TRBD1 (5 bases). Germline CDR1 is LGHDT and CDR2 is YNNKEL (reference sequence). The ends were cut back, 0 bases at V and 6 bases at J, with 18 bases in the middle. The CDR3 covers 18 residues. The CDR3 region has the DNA TGTGCCAGCAGCCAAGACCTAAGTCGGGGCCTAGTTAATTCACCCCTCCACTTT. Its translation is CASSQDLSRGLVNSPLHF.

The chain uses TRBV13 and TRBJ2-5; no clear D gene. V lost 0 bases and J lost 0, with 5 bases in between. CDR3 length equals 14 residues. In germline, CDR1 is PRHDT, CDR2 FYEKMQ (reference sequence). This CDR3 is CASSLGTYQETQYF. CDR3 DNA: TGTGCCAGCAGCTTAGGGACCTACCAAGAGACCCAGTACTTC.

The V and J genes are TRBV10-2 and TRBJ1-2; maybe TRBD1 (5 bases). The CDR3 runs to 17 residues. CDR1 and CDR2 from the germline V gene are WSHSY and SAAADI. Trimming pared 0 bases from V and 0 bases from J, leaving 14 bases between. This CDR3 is CASSESGLTGANYGYTF. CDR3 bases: TGCGCCAGCAGTGAGTCGGGGCTGACGGGGGCTAACTATGGCTACACCTTC.

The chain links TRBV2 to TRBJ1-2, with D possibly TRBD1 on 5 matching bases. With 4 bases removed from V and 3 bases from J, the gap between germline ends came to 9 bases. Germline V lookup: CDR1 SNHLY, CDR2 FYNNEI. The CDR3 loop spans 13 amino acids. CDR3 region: CASSAARDYGYTF. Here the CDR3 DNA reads TGTGCCAGCAGTGCTGCCAGGGACTATGGCTACACCTTC. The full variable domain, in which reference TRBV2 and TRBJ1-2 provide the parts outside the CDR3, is EPEVTQTPSHQVTQMGQEVILRCVPISNHLYFYWYRQILGQKVEFLVSFYNNEISEKSEIFDDQFSVERPDGSNFTLKIRSTKLEDSAMYFCASSAARDYGYTFGSGTRLTVV.

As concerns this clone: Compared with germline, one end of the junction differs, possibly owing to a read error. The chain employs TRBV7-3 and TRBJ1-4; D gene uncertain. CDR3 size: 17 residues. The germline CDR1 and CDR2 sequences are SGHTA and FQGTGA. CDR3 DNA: TGTGCCAGCAGCGTAACCGGGCCACGCGGAATCCTTGAAAAACTGTTTTTT. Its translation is CASSVTGPRGILEKLFF.

This CDR3 is CASRKSGGMNTEAFF. In DNA, the CDR3 is TGTGCCAGCAGGAAATCAGGGGGCATGAACACTGAAGCTTTCTTT. This rearrangement joins TRBV7-6 to TRBJ1-1, with 8 positions matching TRBD1. The CDR3 consists of 15 residues. CDR1 and CDR2 (germline): SGHVS, FNYEAQ. The V and J ends lost 6 bases and 0 bases, in that order; junction bases with no gene match: 6.

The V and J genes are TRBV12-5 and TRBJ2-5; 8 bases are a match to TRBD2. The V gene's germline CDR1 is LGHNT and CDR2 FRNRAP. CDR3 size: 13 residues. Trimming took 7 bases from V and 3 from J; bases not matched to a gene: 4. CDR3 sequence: CASAGLVEETQYF. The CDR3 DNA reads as TGTGCTAGTGCGGGACTAGTAGAAGAGACCCAGTACTTC.

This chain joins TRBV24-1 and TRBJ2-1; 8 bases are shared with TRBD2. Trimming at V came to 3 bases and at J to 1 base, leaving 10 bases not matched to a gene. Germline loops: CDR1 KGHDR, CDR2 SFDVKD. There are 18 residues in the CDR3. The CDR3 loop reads CATSDTPGGKISYNEQFF. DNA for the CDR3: TGTGCCACCAGTGATACCCCGGGGGGGAAAATTTCCTACAATGAGCAGTTCTTC.

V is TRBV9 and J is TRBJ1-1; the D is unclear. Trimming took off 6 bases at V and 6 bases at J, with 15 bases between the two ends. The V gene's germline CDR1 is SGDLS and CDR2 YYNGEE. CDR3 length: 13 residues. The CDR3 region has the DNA TGTGCCAGCACCCCCTACATTCAGGCTGAAGCTTTCTTT. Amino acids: CASTPYIQAEAFF. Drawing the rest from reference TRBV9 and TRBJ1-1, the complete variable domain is DSGVTQTPKHLITATGQRVTLRCSPRSGDLSVYWYQQSLDQGLQFLIQYYNGEERAKGNILERFSAQQFPDLHSELNLSSLELGDSALYFCASTPYIQAEAFFGQGTRLTVV.

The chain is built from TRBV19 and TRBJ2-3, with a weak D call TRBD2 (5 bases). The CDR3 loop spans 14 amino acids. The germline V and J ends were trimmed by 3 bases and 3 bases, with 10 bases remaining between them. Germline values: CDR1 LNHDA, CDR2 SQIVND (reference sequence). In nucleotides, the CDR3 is TGTGCCAGTAGTATCGGGGTAACGACAGATACGCAGTATTTT. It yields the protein CASSIGVTTDTQYF.